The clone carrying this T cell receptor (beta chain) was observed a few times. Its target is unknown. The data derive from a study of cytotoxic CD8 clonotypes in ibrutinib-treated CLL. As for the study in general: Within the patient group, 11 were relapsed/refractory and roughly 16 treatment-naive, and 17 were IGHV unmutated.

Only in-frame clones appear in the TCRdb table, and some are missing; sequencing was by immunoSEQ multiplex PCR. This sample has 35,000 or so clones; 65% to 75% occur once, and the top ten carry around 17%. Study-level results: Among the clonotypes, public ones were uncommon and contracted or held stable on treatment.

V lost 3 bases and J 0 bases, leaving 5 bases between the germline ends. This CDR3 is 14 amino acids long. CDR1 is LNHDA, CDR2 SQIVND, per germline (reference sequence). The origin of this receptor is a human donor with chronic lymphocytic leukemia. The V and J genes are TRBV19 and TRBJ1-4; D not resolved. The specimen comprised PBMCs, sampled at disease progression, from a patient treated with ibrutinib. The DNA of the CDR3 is TGTGCCAGTAGTATGGACGCAACTAATGAAAAACTGTTTTTT. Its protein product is CASSMDATNEKLFF.